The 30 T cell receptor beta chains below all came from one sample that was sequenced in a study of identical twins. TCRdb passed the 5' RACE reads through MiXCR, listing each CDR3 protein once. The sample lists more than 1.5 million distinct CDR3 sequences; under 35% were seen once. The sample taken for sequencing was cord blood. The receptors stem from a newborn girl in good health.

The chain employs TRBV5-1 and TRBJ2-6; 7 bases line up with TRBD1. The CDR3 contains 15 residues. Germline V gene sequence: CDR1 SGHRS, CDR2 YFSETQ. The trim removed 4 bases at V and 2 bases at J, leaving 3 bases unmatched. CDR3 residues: CASSKGATGANVLTF. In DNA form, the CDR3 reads TGCGCCAGCAGCAAGGGGGCGACTGGGGCCAACGTCCTGACTTTC.

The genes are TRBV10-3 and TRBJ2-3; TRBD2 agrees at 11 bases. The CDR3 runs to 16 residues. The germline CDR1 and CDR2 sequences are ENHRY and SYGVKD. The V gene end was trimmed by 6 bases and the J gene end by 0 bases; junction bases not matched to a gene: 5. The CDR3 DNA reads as TGTGCCATCAGCGGGACTAGCGGACCCAGCACAGATACGCAGTATTTT. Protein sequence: CAISGTSGPSTDTQYF.

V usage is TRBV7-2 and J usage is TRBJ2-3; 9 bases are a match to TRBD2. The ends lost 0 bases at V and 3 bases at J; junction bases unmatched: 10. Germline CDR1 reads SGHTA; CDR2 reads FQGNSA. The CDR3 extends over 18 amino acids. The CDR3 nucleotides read TGTGCCAGCAGCTTAGCGCTAATAGCGGGGGTCAAGACAGATACGCAGTATTTT. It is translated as CASSLALIAGVKTDTQYF. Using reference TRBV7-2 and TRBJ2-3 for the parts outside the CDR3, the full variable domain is GAGVSQSPSNKVTEKGKDVELRCDPISGHTALYWYRQSLGQGLEFLIYFQGNSAPDKSGLPSDRFSAERTGGSVSTLTIQRTQQEDSAVYLCASSLALIAGVKTDTQYFGPGTRLTVL.

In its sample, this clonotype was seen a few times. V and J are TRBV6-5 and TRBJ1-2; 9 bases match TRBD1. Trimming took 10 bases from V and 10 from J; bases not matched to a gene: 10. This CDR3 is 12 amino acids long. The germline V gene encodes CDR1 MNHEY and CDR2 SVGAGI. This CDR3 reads CAIMTRQGDYTF. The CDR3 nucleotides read TGTGCCATCATGACGCGACAGGGGGACTACACCTTC.

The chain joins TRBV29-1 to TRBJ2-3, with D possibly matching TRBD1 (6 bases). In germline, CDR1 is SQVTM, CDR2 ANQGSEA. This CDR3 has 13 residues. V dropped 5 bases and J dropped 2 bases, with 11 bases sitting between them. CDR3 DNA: TGCAGCGTTCGAGACAGGTTCACAGATACGCAGTATTTT. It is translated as CSVRDRFTDTQYF.

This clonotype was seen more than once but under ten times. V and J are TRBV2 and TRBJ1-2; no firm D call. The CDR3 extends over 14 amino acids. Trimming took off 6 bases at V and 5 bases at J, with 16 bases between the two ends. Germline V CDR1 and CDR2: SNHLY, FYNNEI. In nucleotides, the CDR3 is TGTGCCAGCAGAAGGGCTCCGACCCTTTATGGCTACACCTTC. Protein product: CASRRAPTLYGYTF.

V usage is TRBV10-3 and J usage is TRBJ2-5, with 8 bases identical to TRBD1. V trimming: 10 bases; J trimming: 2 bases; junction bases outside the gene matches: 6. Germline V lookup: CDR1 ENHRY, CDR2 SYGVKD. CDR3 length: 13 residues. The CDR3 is CANRQGPQETQYF. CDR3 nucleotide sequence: TGTGCCAACCGACAGGGGCCTCAAGAGACCCAGTACTTC.

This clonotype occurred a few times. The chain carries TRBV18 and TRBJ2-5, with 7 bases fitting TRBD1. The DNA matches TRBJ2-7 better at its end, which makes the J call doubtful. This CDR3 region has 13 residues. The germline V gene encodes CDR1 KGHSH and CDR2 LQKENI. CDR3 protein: CASSTTGVYEQYF. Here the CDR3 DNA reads TGTGCCAGCTCAACTACAGGGGTCTACGAGCAGTACTTC.

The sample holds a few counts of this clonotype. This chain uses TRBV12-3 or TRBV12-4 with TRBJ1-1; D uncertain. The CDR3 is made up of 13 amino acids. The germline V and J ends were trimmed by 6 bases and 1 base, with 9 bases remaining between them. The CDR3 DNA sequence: TGTGCCAGCAGACCTACACAGAACACTGAAGCTTTCTTT. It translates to CASRPTQNTEAFF.

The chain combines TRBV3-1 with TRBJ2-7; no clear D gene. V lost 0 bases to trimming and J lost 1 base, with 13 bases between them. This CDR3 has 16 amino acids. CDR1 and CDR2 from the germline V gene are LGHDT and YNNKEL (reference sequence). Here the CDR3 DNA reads TGTGCCAGCAGCCAAGATGTATTACTGGGATCCTACGAGCAGTACTTC. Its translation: CASSQDVLLGSYEQYF.

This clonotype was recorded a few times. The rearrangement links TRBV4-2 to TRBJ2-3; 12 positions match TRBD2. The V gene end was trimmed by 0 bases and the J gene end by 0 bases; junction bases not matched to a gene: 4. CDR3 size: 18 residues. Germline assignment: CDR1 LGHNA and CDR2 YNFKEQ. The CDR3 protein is CASSQDLAGGTSTDTQYF. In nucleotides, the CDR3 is TGTGCCAGCAGCCAAGATCTAGCGGGGGGGACTAGCACAGATACGCAGTATTTT.

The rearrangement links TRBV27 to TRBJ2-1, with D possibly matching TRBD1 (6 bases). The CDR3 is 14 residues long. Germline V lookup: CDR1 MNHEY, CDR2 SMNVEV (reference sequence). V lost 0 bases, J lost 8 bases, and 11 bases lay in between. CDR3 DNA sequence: TGTGCCAGCAGTTTATCACAGGGCGCGGATGAGCAGTTCTTC. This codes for CASSLSQGADEQFF.

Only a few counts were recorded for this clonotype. Here the CDR3 DNA reads TGTGCCAGCAGTACCGGGCCCTACTACAATGAGCAGTTCTTC. Amino acid sequence: CASSTGPYYNEQFF. The chain uses TRBV12-3 or TRBV12-4 and TRBJ2-1, with unresolved D. The CDR3 length is 14 residues. V shed 5 bases and J shed 3 bases, with 11 bases lying between them.

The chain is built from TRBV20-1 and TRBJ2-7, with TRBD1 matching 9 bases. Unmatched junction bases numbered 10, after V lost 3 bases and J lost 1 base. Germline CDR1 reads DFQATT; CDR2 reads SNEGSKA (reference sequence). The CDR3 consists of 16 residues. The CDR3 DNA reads TGCAGTGCTAGTAGTGCGGGACAGGGTAATTCCTACGAGCAGTACTTC. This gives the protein CSASSAGQGNSYEQYF.

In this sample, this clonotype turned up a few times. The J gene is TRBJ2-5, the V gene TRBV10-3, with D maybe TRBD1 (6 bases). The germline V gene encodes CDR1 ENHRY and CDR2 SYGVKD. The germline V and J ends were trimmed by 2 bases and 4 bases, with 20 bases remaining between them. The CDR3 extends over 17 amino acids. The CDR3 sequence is CAISEGEGDRYGETQYF. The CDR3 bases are TGTGCCATCAGTGAGGGAGAGGGGGATCGGTATGGAGAGACCCAGTACTTC.

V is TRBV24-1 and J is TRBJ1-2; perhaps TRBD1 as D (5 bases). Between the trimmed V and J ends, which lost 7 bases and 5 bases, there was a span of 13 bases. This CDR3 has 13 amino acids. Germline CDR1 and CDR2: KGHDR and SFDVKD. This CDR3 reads CATSPGTAYGYTF. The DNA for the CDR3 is TGTGCCACCAGCCCCGGGACGGCTTATGGCTACACCTTC.

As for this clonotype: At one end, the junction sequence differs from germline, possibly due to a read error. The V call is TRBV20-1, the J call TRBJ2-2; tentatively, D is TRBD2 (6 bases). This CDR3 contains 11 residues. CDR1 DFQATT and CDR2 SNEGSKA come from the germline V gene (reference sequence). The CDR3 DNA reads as TGCAGTGCTTCCCACTGGGGGGAACTGTTTTTT. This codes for CSASHWGELFF.

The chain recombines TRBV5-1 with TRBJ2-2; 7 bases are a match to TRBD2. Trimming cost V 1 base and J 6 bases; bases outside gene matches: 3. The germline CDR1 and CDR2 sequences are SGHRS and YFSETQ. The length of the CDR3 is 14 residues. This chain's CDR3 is CASSLYAGAGELFF. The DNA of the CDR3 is TGCGCCAGCAGCTTGTACGCGGGAGCCGGGGAGCTGTTTTTT.

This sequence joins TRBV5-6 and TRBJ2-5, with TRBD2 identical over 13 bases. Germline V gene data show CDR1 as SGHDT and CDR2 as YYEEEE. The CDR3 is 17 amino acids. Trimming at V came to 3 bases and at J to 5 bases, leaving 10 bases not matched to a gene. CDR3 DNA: TGTGCCAGCAGCTCTGTCCGACTAGCGGGAGGACCGGAGACCCAGTACTTC. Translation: CASSSVRLAGGPETQYF.

The CDR3 DNA sequence: TGTGCCAGTATATGGGGGAGTCGGACTAGCTCCTACAATGAGCAGTTCTTC. Translated: CASIWGSRTSSYNEQFF. The chain uses TRBV19 and TRBJ2-1; 7 bases map to TRBD2. CDR1 and CDR2 (germline): LNHDA, SQIVND (reference sequence). The CDR3 spans 17 residues. V dropped 7 bases and J dropped 0; count of bases not matched to a gene: 12. The whole variable domain, remainder taken from reference TRBV19 and TRBJ2-1, is DGGITQSPKYLFRKEGQNVTLSCEQNLNHDAMYWYRQDPGQGLRLIYYSQIVNDFQKGDIAEGYSVSREKKESFPLTVTSAQKNPTAFYLCASIWGSRTSSYNEQFFGPGTRLTVL.

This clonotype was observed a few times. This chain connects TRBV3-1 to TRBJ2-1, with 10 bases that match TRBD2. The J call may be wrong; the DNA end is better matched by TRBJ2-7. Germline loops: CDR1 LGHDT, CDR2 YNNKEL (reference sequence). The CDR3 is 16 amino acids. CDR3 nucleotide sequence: TGTGCCAGCAGCCAAGAAGCTAGCGGGGGCTACAATGAGCAGTACTTC. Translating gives CASSQEASGGYNEQYF.

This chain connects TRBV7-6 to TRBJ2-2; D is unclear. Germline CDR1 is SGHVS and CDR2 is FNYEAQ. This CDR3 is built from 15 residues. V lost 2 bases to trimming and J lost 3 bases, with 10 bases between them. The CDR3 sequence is CASSLFRYDTGELFF. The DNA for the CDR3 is TGTGCCAGCAGCTTATTCCGCTACGACACCGGGGAGCTGTTTTTT.

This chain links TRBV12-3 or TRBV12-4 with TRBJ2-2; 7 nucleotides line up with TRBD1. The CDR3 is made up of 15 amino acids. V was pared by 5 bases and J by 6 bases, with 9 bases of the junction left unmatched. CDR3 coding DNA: TGTGCCAGCAGTCCTAAGGGGGCACGGGCCGGGGAGCTGTTTTTT. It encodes CASSPKGARAGELFF.

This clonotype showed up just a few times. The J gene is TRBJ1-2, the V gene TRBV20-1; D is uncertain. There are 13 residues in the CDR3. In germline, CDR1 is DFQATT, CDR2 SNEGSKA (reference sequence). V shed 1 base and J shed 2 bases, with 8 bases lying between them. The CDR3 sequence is CSARGADNYGYTF. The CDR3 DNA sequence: TGCAGTGCTAGAGGAGCAGACAACTATGGCTACACCTTC.

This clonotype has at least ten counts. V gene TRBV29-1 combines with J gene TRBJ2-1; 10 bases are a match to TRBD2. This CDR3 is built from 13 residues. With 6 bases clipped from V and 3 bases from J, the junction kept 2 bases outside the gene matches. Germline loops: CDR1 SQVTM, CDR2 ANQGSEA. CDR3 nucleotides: TGCAGCGTACGGACTAGCGGCTACAATGAGCAGTTCTTC. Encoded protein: CSVRTSGYNEQFF.

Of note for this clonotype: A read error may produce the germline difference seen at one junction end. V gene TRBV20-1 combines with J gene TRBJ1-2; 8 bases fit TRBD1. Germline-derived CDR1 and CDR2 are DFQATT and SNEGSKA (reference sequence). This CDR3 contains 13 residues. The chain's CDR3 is CSPSLDRDYGHTF. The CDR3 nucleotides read TGCAGTCCCTCACTGGACAGGGACTATGGCCACACCTTC.

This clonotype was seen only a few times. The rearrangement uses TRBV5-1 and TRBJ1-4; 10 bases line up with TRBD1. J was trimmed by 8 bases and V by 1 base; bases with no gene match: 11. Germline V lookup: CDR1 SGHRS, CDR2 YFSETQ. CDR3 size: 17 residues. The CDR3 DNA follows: TGCGCCAGCAGCTTGCCGGGACAGGGGCCCTCGGGGGAAAAACTGTTTTTT. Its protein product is CASSLPGQGPSGEKLFF.

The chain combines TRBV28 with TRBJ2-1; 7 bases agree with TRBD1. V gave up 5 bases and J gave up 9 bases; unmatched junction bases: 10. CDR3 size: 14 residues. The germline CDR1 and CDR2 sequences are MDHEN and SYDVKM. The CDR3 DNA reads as TGTGCCAGCAGTACGTATCGACAGGGAAGTGAGCAGTTCTTC. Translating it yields CASSTYRQGSEQFF.

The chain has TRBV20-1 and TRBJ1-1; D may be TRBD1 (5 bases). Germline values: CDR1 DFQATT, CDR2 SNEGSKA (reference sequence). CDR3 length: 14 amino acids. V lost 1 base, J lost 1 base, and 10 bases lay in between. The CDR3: CSARAGGGNTEAFF. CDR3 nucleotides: TGCAGTGCTAGAGCCGGCGGGGGGAACACTGAAGCTTTCTTT.

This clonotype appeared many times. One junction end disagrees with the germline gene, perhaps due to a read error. CDR3 nucleotide sequence: TGTGCCAGCAGCTTAGGGACAGGGAAAGCTTTCTTT. Residues: CASSLGTGKAFF. V gene TRBV12-3 or TRBV12-4 combines with J gene TRBJ1-1; 9 positions agree with TRBD1. CDR3 size: 12 residues.